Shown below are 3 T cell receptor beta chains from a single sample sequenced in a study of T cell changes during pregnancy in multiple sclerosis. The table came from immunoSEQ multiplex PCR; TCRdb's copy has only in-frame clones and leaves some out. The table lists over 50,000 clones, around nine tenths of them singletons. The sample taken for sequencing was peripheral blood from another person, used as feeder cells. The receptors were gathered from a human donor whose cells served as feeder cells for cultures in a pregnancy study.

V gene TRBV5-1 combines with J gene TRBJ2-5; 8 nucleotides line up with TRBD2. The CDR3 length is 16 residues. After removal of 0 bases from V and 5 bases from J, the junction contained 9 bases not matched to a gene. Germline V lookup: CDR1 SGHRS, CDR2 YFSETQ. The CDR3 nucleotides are TGCGCCAGCAGCTTGGGTCCGTCTAGCGGGTTGGAGACCCAGTACTTC. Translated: CASSLGPSSGLETQYF.

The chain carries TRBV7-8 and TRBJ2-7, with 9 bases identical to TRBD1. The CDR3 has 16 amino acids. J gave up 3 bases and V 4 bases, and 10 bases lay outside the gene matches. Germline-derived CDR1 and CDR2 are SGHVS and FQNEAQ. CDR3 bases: TGTGCCAGCAGCTCGGAGACAGGGGGGCACCTCTACGAGCAGTACTTC. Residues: CASSSETGGHLYEQYF.

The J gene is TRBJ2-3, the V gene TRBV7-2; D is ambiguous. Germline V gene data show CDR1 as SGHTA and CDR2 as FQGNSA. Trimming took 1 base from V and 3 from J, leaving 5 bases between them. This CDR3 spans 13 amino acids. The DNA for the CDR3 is TGTGCCAGCAGCTTAGAGGGAACAGATACGCAGTATTTT. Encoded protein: CASSLEGTDTQYF.